The source of this T cell receptor beta chain is a study of vaccination and CD4 T cells after COVID-19. Treatment reported: 10-day PBMC culture with coronavirus spike peptide pools or control peptides (ViraFEST assay). CDR1 and CDR2 from the germline V gene are SEHNR and FQNEAQ (reference sequence). The CDR3 length is 17 residues. An Oncomine TCR Beta short-read assay was used to sequence the DNA from cultured CD4+ T cells. MiXCR was run by TCRdb on the PCR reads, yielding one entry per CDR3 protein. The profile shows about 14,000 distinct CDR3 sequences, approximately 84% of them singletons. This clonotype was seen only once. Its target is not known. Its ends do not fully match the called genes, so a read error is possible.

The sequencing used CD4+ T cells from blood, cultured in vitro, collected after SARS-CoV-2 vaccination. The TCR comes from a human donor who received a COVID-19 vaccine. The V call is TRBV7-9, the J call TRBJ1-3, with 7 bases lining up with TRBD1. CDR3 nucleotide sequence: TGTGCCAGCAGCCTCAGGGGACAGCCGCCTTCTGGAGACACCATATATTTT. Protein: CASSLRGQPPSGDTIYF.